This T cell receptor (beta chain) emerged from a study of blood T cell repertoires in COVID-19. In the original analysis: From reference gene primer amplification, estimates of nucleated cell counts were derived. TCRdb keeps only in-frame clones here, not all; method: immunoSEQ multiplex PCR. V and J calls and clone size follow that table, whereas D and trimming were derived from the DNA. The data show about 200,000 clones, roughly 90% seen once. The CDR3 consists of 15 residues. Germline CDR1 KGHDR, CDR2 SFDVKD. Trimming removed 2 bases at V and 7 bases at J, with 14 bases between. Adults between roughly 18 and 95 years of age took part from 20 to 25 US areas. Cohorts were based on clinical histories the participants reported.

This sequence originates from a woman aged 25 to 39 with acute COVID-19. The sequencing sample was made of PBMCs or T cells enriched from blood (not recorded which). V and J are TRBV24-1 and TRBJ2-1, with D possibly being TRBD1 (6 bases). This CDR3 reads CATSDSTQGKNEQFF. The CDR3 bases are TGTGCCACCAGTGATTCGACGCAGGGGAAGAATGAGCAGTTCTTC.